One and the same sample provided the 6 T cell receptor beta chains below, sequenced in a study of blood T cell repertoires in COVID-19. The assay was immunoSEQ multiplex PCR, and TCRdb's table has in-frame clones only and misses some. The table shows 250,000 to 300,000 clones, with about 91% occurring only once. Sequencing was performed on PBMCs or T cells enriched from blood (not recorded which). The receptors shown here come from a human donor in a cohort exposed to, infected with or recovered from COVID-19 (not recorded which). The donor label of this sample is uncertain.

The V call is TRBV7-9, the J call TRBJ2-1; 16 bases match TRBD2. There are 16 residues in the CDR3. Germline loops: CDR1 SEHNR, CDR2 FQNEAQ (reference sequence). Trimming cost V 3 bases and J 9 bases; bases outside gene matches: 5. The CDR3 coding sequence is TGTGCCAGCAGCTTCGGGACTAGCGGGGGGGCAGGTGAGCAGTTCTTC. Protein product: CASSFGTSGGAGEQFF.

The CDR3: CASRFGQNNQPQHF. For the CDR3, the DNA is TGCGCCAGCAGATTCGGACAGAACAATCAGCCCCAGCATTTT. The chain combines TRBV10-2 with TRBJ1-5; a weak D match, TRBD1 (6 bases). The CDR3 covers 14 residues. The V gene lost 6 bases and the J gene lost 3 bases, with 12 bases spanning the gap. Germline V CDR1 and CDR2: WSHSY, SAAADI.

The V and J genes are TRBV19 and TRBJ1-1, with TRBD1 identical over 10 bases. CDR3 length: 17 amino acids. Unmatched junction bases numbered 17, after V lost 4 bases and J lost 9 bases. In germline, CDR1 is LNHDA, CDR2 SQIVND (reference sequence). As DNA, the CDR3 is TGTGCCAGTAGTACGCTATCCCCCGAGCGGGACAGGGGAAAAGCTTTCTTT. Encoded protein: CASSTLSPERDRGKAFF.

V gene TRBV3-1 (or the pseudogene TRBV3-2) combines with J gene TRBJ2-1; D perhaps matches TRBD2 (7 bases). The V gene lost 0 bases and the J gene lost 6 bases, with 24 bases spanning the gap. Germline lookup yields CDR1 LGHDT and CDR2 YNNKEL (reference sequence). This CDR3 comprises 19 residues. CDR3 in amino acids: CASSQDLPHPGGGLNEQFF. CDR3 bases: TGTGCCAGCAGCCAAGATCTCCCGCACCCTGGGGGGGGGCTCAATGAGCAGTTCTTC.

The genes are TRBV4-1 and TRBJ1-4, with 10 nucleotides matching TRBD1. The CDR3 loop spans 15 amino acids. V lost 4 bases and J lost 7; bases outside the gene matches: 6. Per germline, CDR1 MGHRA and CDR2 YSYEKL. The DNA for the CDR3 is TGCGCCAGCAGCCTCGGACAGGGGGACCTTGAAAAACTGTTTTTT. Residues: CASSLGQGDLEKLFF.

The gene calls are TRBV11-3 and TRBJ2-2; D is perhaps TRBD1 (5 bases). Trimming left V 2 bases short and J 7 bases short, with 17 bases between. Germline CDR1 is SGHNT and CDR2 is YENEEA. CDR3 length equals 16 residues. CDR3 sequence: CASSLSRGLFSGELFF. DNA of the CDR3: TGTGCCAGCAGCTTAAGTAGGGGCCTCTTCAGCGGGGAGCTGTTTTTT.